The 12 T cell receptor beta chains below come from one sample, sequenced in a study of CXCR3 chemokines and chemotherapy response in bladder cancer. TCRdb re-called the PCR reads through MiXCR, storing one row per CDR3 protein. The sample has more than 4,000 distinct CDR3 sequences; approximately 15% are singletons. This material was collected from a patient whose treatment included neoadjuvant chemotherapy. These receptor sequences come from a human donor with bladder cancer that responded to neoadjuvant chemotherapy.

This clonotype rates as medium-sized. This chain connects TRBV29-1 to TRBJ1-1; D gene unclear. V was cut by 2 bases and J by 3 bases, with 16 bases left in between. The CDR3 has 15 amino acids. Per the germline V gene, CDR1 is SQVTM and CDR2 is ANQGSEA. The DNA for the CDR3 is TGCAGCGTTGAACGGAGGGAGAGGTTGGACACTGAAGCTTTCTTT. This gives the protein CSVERRERLDTEAFF.

This chain uses TRBV10-3 with TRBJ1-5; TRBD1 agrees at 7 bases. The V gene's germline CDR1 is ENHRY and CDR2 SYGVKD. The CDR3 is made up of 15 amino acids. V gave up 6 bases and J gave up 2 bases; unmatched junction bases: 7. The CDR3 DNA reads as TGTGCCATCAGAGCGACAGGGAGGGGCAATCAGCCCCAGCATTTT. Translating gives CAIRATGRGNQPQHF.

About this clonotype: This may stem from a read error, because a much larger clone lies one nucleotide away. The chain recombines TRBV30 with TRBJ2-3, with TRBD1 matching over 9 bases. The CDR3 runs to 17 residues. Germline-derived CDR1 and CDR2 are GTSNPN and SVGIG (reference sequence). CDR3 sequence (DNA): TGTGCCTGGAGTGTACAGGGGGCCCCGAGGGGCACAGATATGCAGTATTTT. This sequence encodes CAWSVQGAPRGTDMQYF.

Ten or more counts support this clonotype. This chain joins TRBV11-2 and TRBJ2-1; 11 bases are a match to TRBD2. Trimming removed 5 bases from V and 6 bases from J; junction bases left unmatched: 6. The CDR3 has 15 residues. Germline-derived CDR1 and CDR2 are SGHAT and FQNNGV. The CDR3 loop is CASSPGTSGLNEQFF. In DNA form, the CDR3 reads TGTGCCAGCAGCCCTGGGACTAGCGGACTCAATGAGCAGTTCTTC. The full variable domain, its missing parts supplied by reference TRBV11-2 and TRBJ2-1, is EAGVAQSPRYKIIEKRQSVAFWCNPISGHATLYWYQQILGQGPKLLIQFQNNGVVDDSQLPKDRFSAERLKGVDSTLKIQPAKLEDSAVYLCASSPGTSGLNEQFFGPGTRLTVL.

By its share, this clonotype is medium-sized. The V call is TRBV24-1, the J call TRBJ2-1, with D tentatively TRBD1 or TRBD2 (6 bases each). The CDR3 sequence is 15 residues long. Deletions cut 2 bases from V and 9 bases from J, with 16 bases between. Germline CDR1 and CDR2: KGHDR and SFDVKD. In nucleotides, the CDR3 is TGTGCCACCAGTGATTCCCAGCGCAGGGGAGGTGAGCAGTTCTTC. Translated, it gives CATSDSQRRGGEQFF.

This clonotype is classed as medium-sized. This chain joins TRBV27 and TRBJ2-3; 8 bases fit TRBD1. This CDR3 is built from 13 residues. Germline V CDR1 and CDR2: MNHEY, SMNVEV (reference sequence). After removal of 6 bases from V and 6 bases from J, the junction contained 5 bases not matched to a gene. CDR3 sequence reads: CASSPGDRDTQYF. The CDR3 DNA reads as TGTGCCAGCAGCCCGGGGGACAGGGATACGCAGTATTTT.

The chain recombines TRBV10-3 with TRBJ2-2; TRBD2 aligns across 13 bases. V dropped 8 bases and J dropped 8; count of bases not matched to a gene: 5. The CDR3 spans 14 residues. Germline CDR1 ENHRY, CDR2 SYGVKD. In nucleotides, the CDR3 is TGTGCCATCCGCGGGACTAGCGGGAATGGGGAGCTGTTTTTT. Residues: CAIRGTSGNGELFF.

By share, this clonotype counts as medium-sized (0.01 to 0.1%). This sequence joins TRBV7-2 and TRBJ1-2; D gene ambiguous. This CDR3 comprises 11 residues. Germline V CDR1 and CDR2: SGHTA, FQGNSA. V was trimmed by 5 bases and J by 2 bases, leaving 3 bases between them. The CDR3 DNA reads as TGTGCCAGCAGCCTAAACTATGGCTACACCTTC. This encodes CASSLNYGYTF. The full variable domain, completed using reference TRBV7-2 and TRBJ1-2, is GAGVSQSPSNKVTEKGKDVELRCDPISGHTALYWYRQSLGQGLEFLIYFQGNSAPDKSGLPSDRFSAERTGGSVSTLTIQRTQQEDSAVYLCASSLNYGYTFGSGTRLTVV.

Within the sample, this clonotype is medium-sized. The chain carries TRBV6-1 and TRBJ2-7; D gene unclear. Germline V gives CDR1 MNHNS, CDR2 SASEGT. V dropped 5 bases and J dropped 4 bases, with 9 bases sitting between them. This CDR3 has 12 residues. CDR3 in DNA: TGTGCCAGCAGTAAAGTGGGATACGAGCAGTACTTC. Its translation: CASSKVGYEQYF.

This chain joins TRBV6-1 and TRBJ2-1; tentative D call: TRBD2 (6 bases). V lost 4 bases to trimming and J lost 0 bases, with 13 bases between them. Germline CDR1 is MNHNS and CDR2 is SASEGT. This CDR3 spans 16 amino acids. The CDR3 here is CASSVRGFGSYNEQFF. For the CDR3, the DNA is TGTGCCAGCAGTGTGCGGGGATTTGGCTCCTACAATGAGCAGTTCTTC.

Relative to its sample, this clonotype is medium-sized. The J gene is TRBJ2-4, the V gene TRBV6-1, with 8 nucleotides matching TRBD1. Losses at the gene ends were 7 bases for V and 7 bases for J; bases not matched to a gene: 12. Looked up from germline, CDR1 is MNHNS and CDR2 is SASEGT. The CDR3 loop spans 15 amino acids. This CDR3 reads CASTGGTGPWNIQYF. The CDR3 DNA sequence: TGTGCCAGCACCGGAGGGACAGGACCTTGGAACATTCAGTACTTC.

Judged by abundance, this clonotype is medium-sized (0.01 to 0.1%). The chain has TRBV6-1 and TRBJ2-7; the D gene could be TRBD1 or TRBD2 (5 bases each). V was pared by 2 bases and J by 3 bases, with 14 bases between. CDR3 length: 15 residues. CDR1 is MNHNS, CDR2 SASEGT, per germline. Written as DNA, the CDR3 is TGTGCCAGCAGTGAACCGGGACGAAAGTACTACGAGCAGTACTTC. This gives the protein CASSEPGRKYYEQYF.